The 13 T cell receptor beta chains below all came from one sample that was sequenced in a study of T cells after yellow fever vaccination. TCRdb analysed the 5' RACE reads with MiXCR anew, one entry per CDR3 protein. The profile covers around 300,000 distinct CDR3 sequences, with approximately 12% appearing a single time and 0.4% to 0.65% taken by the ten largest. Here the sequenced sample was CD4+ T cells sorted from PBMCs, taken 45 days after the yellow fever booster vaccination. These receptors were obtained from a man aged 25-45 years who received the YFV17D yellow fever vaccine.

This clonotype was seen more than once but under ten times. The J gene is TRBJ2-7, the V gene TRBV7-9; 12 bases are a match to TRBD1. The junction had 10 bases not matched to a gene; V was cut back by 3 bases and J by 7 bases. The CDR3 runs 16 residues. The germline V gene has CDR1 SEHNR and CDR2 FQNEAQ (reference sequence). CDR3 protein: CASSFSSGTGGWEQYF. CDR3 nucleotides: TGTGCCAGCAGCTTTTCATCCGGGACAGGGGGCTGGGAGCAGTACTTC.

In this sample, this clonotype turned up a few times. V usage is TRBV6-5 and J usage is TRBJ2-4, with 8 positions matching TRBD1. V shed 2 bases, J shed 0 bases, and the junction held 6 bases outside the gene matches. This CDR3 spans 17 amino acids. Looked up from germline, CDR1 is MNHEY and CDR2 is SVGAGI. In DNA form, the CDR3 reads TGTGCCAGCAGTTACGGACAGGGATCCGGAGCCAAAAACATTCAGTACTTC. This codes for CASSYGQGSGAKNIQYF.

This clonotype was counted a few times. This chain connects TRBV29-1 to TRBJ2-1, with D perhaps being TRBD1 or TRBD2 (5 bases each). The CDR3 loop spans 13 amino acids. The V gene lost 7 bases and the J gene lost 1 base, with 11 bases spanning the gap. Germline assignment: CDR1 SQVTM and CDR2 ANQGSEA. In nucleotides, the CDR3 is TGCAGCGGTGGGGGAGCTTCCTACAATGAGCAGTTCTTC. Amino acid sequence: CSGGGASYNEQFF.

This clonotype was counted many times. The chain has TRBV19 and TRBJ2-2, with no clear D. The CDR3 length is 14 residues. Germline V gene sequence: CDR1 LNHDA, CDR2 SQIVND (reference sequence). Trimming removed 4 bases from V and 2 bases from J, with 8 bases in between. The CDR3 region has the DNA TGTGCCAGTAGTACGGTCAGTAACACCGGGGAGCTGTTTTTT. Translating it yields CASSTVSNTGELFF. Drawing the rest from reference TRBV19 and TRBJ2-2, the complete variable domain is DGGITQSPKYLFRKEGQNVTLSCEQNLNHDAMYWYRQDPGQGLRLIYYSQIVNDFQKGDIAEGYSVSREKKESFPLTVTSAQKNPTAFYLCASSTVSNTGELFFGEGSRLTVL.

The rearrangement links TRBV25-1 to TRBJ1-5, with D perhaps matching TRBD1 (5 bases). CDR1 and CDR2 (germline): MGHDK, SYGVNS. The CDR3 extends over 15 amino acids. Trimming pared 3 bases from V and 5 bases from J, leaving 14 bases between. The CDR3, as DNA: TGTGCCAGCAGTGAGGGCAGGCTAGGGGATCAGCCCCAGCATTTT. Translation gives CASSEGRLGDQPQHF.

This clonotype was observed a few times. A read error may produce the germline difference seen at one junction end. CDR3 nucleotide sequence: TGTGCCAGCTCCCCACCAGCGGGGGCCGGAGAAAAACTGTTTTTT. Translation: CASSPPAGAGEKLFF. This chain links TRBV18 with TRBJ1-4, with D tentatively TRBD1 (6 bases). The germline V gene has CDR1 KGHSH and CDR2 LQKENI. The CDR3 contains 15 residues.

The table lists this clonotype with a few counts. The chain recombines TRBV4-3 with TRBJ2-1, with D perhaps TRBD2 (5 bases). V was trimmed by 0 bases and J by 7 bases, leaving 13 bases between them. CDR3 length: 15 residues. Germline CDR1 and CDR2: LGHNA and YSLEER. The CDR3 spells CASSQEGGGWNEQFF. The CDR3 DNA follows: TGCGCCAGCAGCCAAGAAGGTGGAGGTTGGAATGAGCAGTTCTTC.

This clonotype was counted a few times. V is TRBV4-3 and J is TRBJ2-7; TRBD2 matches at 7 bases. The CDR3 has 14 residues. In germline, CDR1 is LGHNA, CDR2 YSLEER. The ends lost 2 bases at V and 3 bases at J; junction bases unmatched: 4. The CDR3 DNA sequence: TGCGCCAGCAGCCAAATGCGGACTAGCTACGAGCAGTACTTC. This translates into CASSQMRTSYEQYF.

This clonotype was detected a few times. The V and J genes are TRBV7-2 and TRBJ2-2; D gene unclear. The V and J ends lost 5 bases and 0 bases respectively, with 10 bases between them. The CDR3 covers 15 residues. In germline, CDR1 is SGHTA, CDR2 FQGNSA. CDR3 amino acids: CASSPSGSNTGELFF. In DNA, the CDR3 is TGTGCCAGCAGCCCCTCAGGTTCGAACACCGGGGAGCTGTTTTTT.

This clonotype came up a few times. The chain uses TRBV7-9 and TRBJ2-7; the D is unclear. CDR1 is SEHNR and CDR2 is FQNEAQ in the germline V gene (reference sequence). The CDR3 is made up of 14 amino acids. V dropped 1 base and J dropped 3 bases, with 10 bases sitting between them. The DNA of the CDR3 is TGTGCCAGCAGCTTAGATGGAGTATACTACGAGCAGTACTTC. Translated, it gives CASSLDGVYYEQYF.

This clonotype has only a few counts. The J gene is TRBJ2-2, the V gene TRBV3-1; 8 bases are a match to TRBD2. The CDR3 extends over 16 amino acids. The trim removed 1 base at V and 1 base at J, leaving 2 bases unmatched. From germline, CDR1 is LGHDT and CDR2 YNNKEL (reference sequence). The chain's CDR3 is CASSQATSGNTGELFF. The CDR3 region has the DNA TGTGCCAGCAGCCAAGCCACTAGCGGGAACACCGGGGAGCTGTTTTTT.

CDR3 nucleotide sequence: TGTGCCAGCAGTTTTGTGGGAATTAAAGAGACCCAGTACTTC. Translating gives CASSFVGIKETQYF. The chain joins TRBV12-3 or TRBV12-4 to TRBJ2-5; D not certain. This CDR3 spans 14 amino acids. V was shortened by 3 bases and J by 3 bases, with 11 bases between the two germline ends.

J is TRBJ2-1 and V is TRBV20-1; 13 bases match TRBD2. Looked up from germline, CDR1 is DFQATT and CDR2 is SNEGSKA (reference sequence). The CDR3 is 13 amino acids. Trimming at V came to 6 bases and at J to 6 bases, leaving 2 bases not matched to a gene. CDR3: CSAGTSGINEQFF. As DNA, the CDR3 is TGCAGTGCGGGGACTAGCGGGATCAATGAGCAGTTCTTC.